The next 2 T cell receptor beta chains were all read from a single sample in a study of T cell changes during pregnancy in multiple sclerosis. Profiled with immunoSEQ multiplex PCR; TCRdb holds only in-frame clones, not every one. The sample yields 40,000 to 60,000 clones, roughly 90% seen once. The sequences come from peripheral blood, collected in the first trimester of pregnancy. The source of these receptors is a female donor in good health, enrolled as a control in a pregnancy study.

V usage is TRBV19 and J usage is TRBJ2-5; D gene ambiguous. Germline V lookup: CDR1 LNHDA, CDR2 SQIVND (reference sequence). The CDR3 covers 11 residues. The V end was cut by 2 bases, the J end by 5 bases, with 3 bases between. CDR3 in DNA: TGTGCCAGTAGTATACGTGAGACCCAGTACTTC. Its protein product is CASSIRETQYF.

The CDR3 coding sequence is TGCGCCAGCAGCCAAGGGGACAGGGTCACTTCCCTGGCAACTAATGAAAAACTGTTTTTT. Its translation: CASSQGDRVTSLATNEKLFF. J is TRBJ1-4 and V is TRBV4-3; 9 nucleotides match TRBD1. Germline V gives CDR1 LGHNA, CDR2 YSLEER. Unmatched junction bases numbered 12, after V lost 1 base and J lost 0 bases. The CDR3 has 20 amino acids.